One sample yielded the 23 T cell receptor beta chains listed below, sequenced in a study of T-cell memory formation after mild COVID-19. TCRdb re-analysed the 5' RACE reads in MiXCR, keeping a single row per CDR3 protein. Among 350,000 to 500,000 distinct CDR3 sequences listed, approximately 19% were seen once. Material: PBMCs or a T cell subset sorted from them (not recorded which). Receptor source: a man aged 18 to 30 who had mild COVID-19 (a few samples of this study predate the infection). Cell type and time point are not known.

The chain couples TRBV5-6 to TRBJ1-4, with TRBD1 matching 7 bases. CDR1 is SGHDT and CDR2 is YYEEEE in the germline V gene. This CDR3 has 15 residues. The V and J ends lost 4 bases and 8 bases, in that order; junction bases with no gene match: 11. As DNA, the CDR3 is TGTGCCAGCAGCCTAAGACAGGGACCAAGAGAAAAACTGTTTTTT. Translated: CASSLRQGPREKLFF.

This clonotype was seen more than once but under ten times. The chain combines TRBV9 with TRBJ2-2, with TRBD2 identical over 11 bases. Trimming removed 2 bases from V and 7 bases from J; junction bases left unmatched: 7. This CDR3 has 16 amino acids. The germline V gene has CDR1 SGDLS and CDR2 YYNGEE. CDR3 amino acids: CASSVSGGAGIGELFF. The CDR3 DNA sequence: TGTGCCAGCAGCGTTAGCGGGGGGGCCGGGATCGGGGAGCTGTTTTTT.

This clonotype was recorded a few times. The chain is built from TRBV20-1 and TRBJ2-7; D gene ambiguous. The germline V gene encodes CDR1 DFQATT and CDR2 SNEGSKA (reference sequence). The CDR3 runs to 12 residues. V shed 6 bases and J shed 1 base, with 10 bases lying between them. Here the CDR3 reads CSASAASYEQYF. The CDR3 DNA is TGCAGTGCCAGCGCAGCGTCCTACGAGCAGTACTTC.

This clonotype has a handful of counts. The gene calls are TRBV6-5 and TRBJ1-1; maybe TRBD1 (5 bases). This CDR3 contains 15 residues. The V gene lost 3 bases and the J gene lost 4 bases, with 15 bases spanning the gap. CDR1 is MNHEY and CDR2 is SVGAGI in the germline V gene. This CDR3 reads CASSYRMTGATEAFF. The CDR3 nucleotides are TGTGCCAGCAGTTATCGGATGACTGGGGCCACTGAAGCTTTCTTT.

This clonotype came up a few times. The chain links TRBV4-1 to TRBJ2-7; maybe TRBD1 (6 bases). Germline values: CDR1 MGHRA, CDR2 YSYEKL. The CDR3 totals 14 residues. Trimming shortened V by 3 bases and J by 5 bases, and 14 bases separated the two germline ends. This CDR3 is CASSQEQGWDEQYF. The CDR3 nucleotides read TGCGCCAGCAGCCAGGAACAGGGATGGGACGAGCAGTACTTC.

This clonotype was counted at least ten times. The CDR3 reads CSGSGTGELFF. The DNA for the CDR3 is TGCAGCGGCAGCGGGACCGGGGAGCTGTTTTTT. The gene calls are TRBV29-1 and TRBJ2-2; tentative D call: TRBD2 (6 bases). Germline V CDR1 and CDR2: SQVTM, ANQGSEA. The CDR3 consists of 11 residues. Trimming shortened V by 7 bases and J by 5 bases, and 8 bases separated the two germline ends.

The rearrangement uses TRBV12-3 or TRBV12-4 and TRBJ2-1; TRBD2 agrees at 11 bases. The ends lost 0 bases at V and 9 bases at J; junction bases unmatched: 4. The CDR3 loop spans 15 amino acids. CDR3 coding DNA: TGTGCCAGCAGTTTAGCTAGCGGGGGGGGTGGTGAGCAGTTCTTC. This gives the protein CASSLASGGGGEQFF.

CDR3 sequence (DNA): TGTGCCAGCAGCAGGGACAATGCGGAGACCCAGTACTTC. Its protein is CASSRDNAETQYF. The gene calls are TRBV6-1 and TRBJ2-5, with D tentatively TRBD1 (6 bases). This CDR3 contains 13 residues. Germline CDR1 MNHNS, CDR2 SASEGT. Deletions cut 6 bases from V and 5 bases from J, with 13 bases between.

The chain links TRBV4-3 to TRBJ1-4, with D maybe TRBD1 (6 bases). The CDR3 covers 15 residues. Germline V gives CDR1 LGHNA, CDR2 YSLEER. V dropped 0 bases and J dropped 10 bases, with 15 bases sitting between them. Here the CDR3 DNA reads TGCGCCAGCAGCCAAGAGGCAGGGGTGGTCGGAAAACTGTTTTTT. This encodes CASSQEAGVVGKLFF.

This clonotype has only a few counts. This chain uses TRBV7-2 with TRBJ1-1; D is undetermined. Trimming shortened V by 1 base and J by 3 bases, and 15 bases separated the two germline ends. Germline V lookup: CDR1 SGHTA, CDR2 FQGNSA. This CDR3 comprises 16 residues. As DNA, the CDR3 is TGTGCCAGCAGCTTAGGGACGTCCCGGGCGGACACTGAAGCTTTCTTT. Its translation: CASSLGTSRADTEAFF.

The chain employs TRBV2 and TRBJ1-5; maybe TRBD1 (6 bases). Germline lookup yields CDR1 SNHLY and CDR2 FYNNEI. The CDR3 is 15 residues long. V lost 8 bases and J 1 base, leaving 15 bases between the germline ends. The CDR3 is CASGGRGGSNQPQHF. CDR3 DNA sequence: TGTGCCAGCGGGGGCAGGGGAGGGAGCAATCAGCCCCAGCATTTT.

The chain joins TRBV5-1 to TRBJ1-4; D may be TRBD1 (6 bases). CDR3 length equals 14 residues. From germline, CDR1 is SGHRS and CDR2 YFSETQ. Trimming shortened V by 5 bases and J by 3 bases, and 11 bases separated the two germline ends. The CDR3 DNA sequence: TGCGCCAGCAGGGGGGCCGGGTCTAATGAAAAACTGTTTTTT. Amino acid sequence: CASRGAGSNEKLFF.

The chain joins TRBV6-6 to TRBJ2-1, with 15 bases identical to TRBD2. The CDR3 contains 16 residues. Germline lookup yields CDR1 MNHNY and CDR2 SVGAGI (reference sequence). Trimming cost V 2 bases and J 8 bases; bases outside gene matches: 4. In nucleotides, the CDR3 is TGTGCCAGCAGTTACCGGACTAGCGGGGGGGCCTATGAGCAGTTCTTC. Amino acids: CASSYRTSGGAYEQFF.

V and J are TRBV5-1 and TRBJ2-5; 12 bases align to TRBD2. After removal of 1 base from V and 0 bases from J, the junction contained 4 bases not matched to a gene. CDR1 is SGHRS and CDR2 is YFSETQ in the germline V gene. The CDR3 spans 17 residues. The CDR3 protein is CASSLLLAGGNQETQYF. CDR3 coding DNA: TGCGCCAGCAGCTTGCTCCTAGCGGGGGGGAACCAAGAGACCCAGTACTTC. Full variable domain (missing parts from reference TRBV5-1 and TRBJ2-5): KAGVTQTPRYLIKTRGQQVTLSCSPISGHRSVSWYQQTPGQGLQFLFEYFSETQRNKGNFPGRFSGRQFSNSRSEMNVSTLELGDSALYLCASSLLLAGGNQETQYFGPGTRLLVL.

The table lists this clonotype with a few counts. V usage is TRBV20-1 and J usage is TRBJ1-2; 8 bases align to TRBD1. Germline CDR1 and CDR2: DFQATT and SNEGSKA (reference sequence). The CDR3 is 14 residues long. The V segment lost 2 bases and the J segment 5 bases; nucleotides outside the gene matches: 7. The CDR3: CSARNSQGDYGYTF. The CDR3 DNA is TGCAGTGCTAGAAACTCACAGGGGGATTATGGCTACACCTTC.

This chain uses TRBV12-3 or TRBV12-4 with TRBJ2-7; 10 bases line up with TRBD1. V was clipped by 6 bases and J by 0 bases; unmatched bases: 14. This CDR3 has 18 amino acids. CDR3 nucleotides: TGTGCCAGCAGACCCTCAGGGGGACAGGGGAAGGGCTCCTACGAGCAGTACTTC. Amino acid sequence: CASRPSGGQGKGSYEQYF.

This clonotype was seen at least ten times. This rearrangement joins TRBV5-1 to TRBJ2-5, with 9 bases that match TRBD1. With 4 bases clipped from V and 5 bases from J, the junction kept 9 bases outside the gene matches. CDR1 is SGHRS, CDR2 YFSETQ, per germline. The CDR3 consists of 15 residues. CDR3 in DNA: TGCGCCAGCAGCCCAGGGACAGGGAAGGAGGAGACCCAGTACTTC. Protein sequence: CASSPGTGKEETQYF.

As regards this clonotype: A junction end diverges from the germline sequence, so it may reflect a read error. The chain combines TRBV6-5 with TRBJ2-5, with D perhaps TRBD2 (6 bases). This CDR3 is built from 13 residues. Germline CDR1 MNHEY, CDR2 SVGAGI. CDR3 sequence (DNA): TGTGCCAGCAGTGGGGACTCGCGAGAGATCCAGTACTTC. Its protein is CASSGDSREIQYF.

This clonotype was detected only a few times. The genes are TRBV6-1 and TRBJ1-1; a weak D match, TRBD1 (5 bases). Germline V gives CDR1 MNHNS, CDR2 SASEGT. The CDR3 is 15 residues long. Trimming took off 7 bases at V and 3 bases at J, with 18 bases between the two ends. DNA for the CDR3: TGTGCCAGCACCCCCTGGGGGACTGGGCACACTGAAGCTTTCTTT. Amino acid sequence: CASTPWGTGHTEAFF.

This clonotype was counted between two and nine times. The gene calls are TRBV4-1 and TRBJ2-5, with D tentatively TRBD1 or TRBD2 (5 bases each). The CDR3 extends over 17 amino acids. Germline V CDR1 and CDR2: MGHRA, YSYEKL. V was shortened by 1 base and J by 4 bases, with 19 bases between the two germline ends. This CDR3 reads CASSQGGTRAPGETQYF. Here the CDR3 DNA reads TGCGCCAGCAGCCAAGGGGGGACCCGGGCCCCGGGAGAGACCCAGTACTTC.

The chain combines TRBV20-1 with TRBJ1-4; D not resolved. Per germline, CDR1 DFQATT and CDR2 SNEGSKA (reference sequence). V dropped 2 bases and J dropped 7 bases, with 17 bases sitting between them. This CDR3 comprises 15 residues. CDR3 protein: CSARPARTSGEKLFF. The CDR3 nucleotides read TGCAGTGCTAGACCGGCGCGCACGTCCGGTGAAAAACTGTTTTTT.

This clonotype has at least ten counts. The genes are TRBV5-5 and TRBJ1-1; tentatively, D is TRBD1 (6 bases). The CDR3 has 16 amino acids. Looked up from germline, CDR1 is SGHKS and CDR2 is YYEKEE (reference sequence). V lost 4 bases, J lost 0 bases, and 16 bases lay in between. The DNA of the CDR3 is TGTGCCAGCAGCCTCAACCAGGGGAGGATGAACACTGAAGCTTTCTTT. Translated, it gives CASSLNQGRMNTEAFF.

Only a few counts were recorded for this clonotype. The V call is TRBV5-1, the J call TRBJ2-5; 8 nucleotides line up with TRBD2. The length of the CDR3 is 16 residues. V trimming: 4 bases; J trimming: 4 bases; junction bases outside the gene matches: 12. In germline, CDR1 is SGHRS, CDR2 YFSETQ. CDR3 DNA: TGCGCCAGCAGCCGGGGGGGCCATACCATCCCAGAGACCCAGTACTTC. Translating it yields CASSRGGHTIPETQYF.